Listed below are T cell receptor beta chains from one sample, sequenced in a study of PD-1 blockade in classical Hodgkin lymphoma. Generated by immunoSEQ multiplex PCR, the TCRdb table keeps only in-frame clones and is missing some. The table records tens of thousands of clones, 76% of them present only once. The sample here was peripheral blood mononuclear cells (PBMCs), taken at baseline. These receptors all stem from a human donor with classical Hodgkin lymphoma. Each CDR3 is given with its conserved first and last residue. A D gene is named only where the DNA matches it firmly. Part of the rows lack a size; the others show once, few, many or a class for expanded clones.

>TRBV10-1|few|TRBJ1-5|-
TGCGCCAGCAGTGAGTCGACTCCGGAGGTTAATCAGCCCCAGCATTTT
CASSESTPEVNQPQHF
>TRBV4-1|-|TRBJ2-3|-
TGCGCCAGCAGCCAAGATGGTGGGGGGCTGATCACAGATACGCAGTATTTT
CASSQDGGGLITDTQYF
>TRBV7-9|-|TRBJ2-1|-
TGTGCCAGCAGCTTGGAGGGGATCCACAATGAGCAGTTCTTC
CASSLEGIHNEQFF
>TRBV27|-|TRBJ1-2|-
TGTGCCAGCAGTCTGTTTGGGAGGGGAGGGGACTATGGCTACACCTTC
CASSLFGRGGDYGYTF
>TRBV5-1|once|TRBJ2-1|TRBD1
TGCGCCAGCAGCCGGACAGGTGAGCAGTTCTTC
CASSRTGEQFF
>TRBV19|-|TRBJ1-1|TRBD1
TGTGCCAGTAGTACTGACAGGGGTGGAACTGAAGCTTTCTTT
CASSTDRGGTEAFF
>TRBV27|-|TRBJ2-1|-
TGTGCCAGCGGCTTGTTGGGAGACTCCTACAATGAGCAGTTCTTC
CASGLLGDSYNEQFF
>TRBV28|-|TRBJ1-6|-
TGTGCCAGCAGTTTGAGGAGCAATCCACCCCTCCACTTT
CASSLRSNPPLHF
>TRBV2|-|TRBJ2-1|-
TGTGCCAGCAGTGGGTTCGAGGGGCAGTTCTTC
CASSGFEGQFF
>TRBV7-8|-|TRBJ2-7|TRBD2
TGTGCCAGCAGAAATCGGGACTCGGCTAGCGGGAGCCCCTACGAGCAGTACTTC
CASRNRDSASGSPYEQYF
>TRBV7-2|-|TRBJ2-3|TRBD2
TGTGCCAGCAGCTTAGAACTAGCGGGAGGGCCCACAGATACGCAGTATTTT
CASSLELAGGPTDTQYF
>TRBV7-3|-|TRBJ1-4|TRBD1
TGTGCCAGCAGCCGGGACAGGGGAGAAAAACTGTTTTTT
CASSRDRGEKLFF
>TRBV29-1|-|TRBJ2-1|-
TGCAGCGTTGAGAGGTACCTAGCGAGTGAGCAGTTCTTC
CSVERYLASEQFF
>TRBV7-9|-|TRBJ2-1|TRBD2
TGTGCCAGCAGCATGCTAGCGGGTGAGCAGTTCTTC
CASSMLAGEQFF
>TRBV5-1|-|TRBJ1-4|TRBD1
TGCGCCAGCAGCTTTCGTGGACAGGGAGTTGCAACTAATGAAAAACTGTTTTTT
CASSFRGQGVATNEKLFF
>TRBV10-1|-|TRBJ1-1|-
TGCGCCAGCAGTGAGGGGGGGCGAAGCACTGAAGCTTTCTTT
CASSEGGRSTEAFF
>TRBV13|-|TRBJ2-1|TRBD2
TGTGCCAGCAGCTTAGATCTAGCGGAATCGTACAATGAGCAGTTCTTC
CASSLDLAESYNEQFF
>TRBV5-1|-|TRBJ2-7|TRBD1
TGCGCCAGCAGCTTTACAGGGGACGAGCAGTACTTC
CASSFTGDEQYF
>TRBV6-5|-|TRBJ1-2|-
TGTGCCAGCAGCAACGCCGGGAACTATGGCTACACCTTC
CASSNAGNYGYTF
>TRBV7-3|once|TRBJ2-7|TRBD1
TGTGCCAGCAGCTTCCAGACAGGGGCCGCGCAGTACTTC
CASSFQTGAAQYF
>TRBV19|few|TRBJ2-4|TRBD1
TGTGCCAGTAGTGGGGACAGGGGTTTCAAAAACATTCAGTACTTC
CASSGDRGFKNIQYF
>TRBV5-1|once|TRBJ2-3|-
TGCGCCAGCAGCACTAGCACAGATACGCAGTATTTT
CASSTSTDTQYF
>TRBV27|-|TRBJ2-3|-
TGTGCCAGCAGTTTACGGTTAGCTCTCACAGATACGCAGTATTTT
CASSLRLALTDTQYF
>TRBV9|-|TRBJ2-1|-
TGTGCCAGCAGCGTAGCGGGTTTTGGCAATGAGCAGTTCTTC
CASSVAGFGNEQFF
>TRBV28|-|TRBJ1-5|-
TGTGCCAGCAGTTGGCAGGGGTGGCAGCCCCAGCATTTT
CASSWQGWQPQHF
>TRBV7-2|-|TRBJ2-2|-
TGTGCCAGCAGCTTATTCGCGGGGAACACCGGGGAGCTGTTTTTT
CASSLFAGNTGELFF
>TRBV21-1|-|TRBJ2-2|-
TGTGCCAGCAGCAAACCCCTGGGGGGAGCTGTTTTT
CASSKPLGGAVF
>TRBV11-2|-|TRBJ2-3|-
TGTGCCAGCAGCTTAGATCGATCCGGGGTTAACACAGATACGCAGTATTTT
CASSLDRSGVNTDTQYF
>TRBV5-1|-|TRBJ1-4|-
TGCGCCACCTCGAGGGGGGGGAATTCAGCAACTAATGAAAAACTGTTTTTT
CATSRGGNSATNEKLFF
>TRBV2|-|TRBJ2-1|-
TGTGCCAGCCTAAACGGCGGGGGCGCCCCGGTAAGTCTTACGCAGGATGAGCAGTTCTTC
CASLNGGGAPVSLTQDEQFF
>TRBV7-9|few|TRBJ2-3|TRBD2
TGTGCCAGCAGCTTAGCGAATAGCGGGCGCACAGATACGCAGTATTTT
CASSLANSGRTDTQYF
>TRBV10-3|-|TRBJ2-7|-
TGTGCCATCAGGGAGCTAGCTGGGTACGAGCAGTACTTC
CAIRELAGYEQYF
>TRBV5-4|-|TRBJ1-5|-
TGTGCCAGCAGCTTGGACGGGGATGGGAATCAGCCCCAGCATTTT
CASSLDGDGNQPQHF
>TRBV29-1|-|TRBJ1-1|TRBD1
TGCAGCGCCGGGGGGACAGTCACTGAAGCTTTCTTT
CSAGGTVTEAFF
>TRBV30|-|TRBJ1-4|TRBD1
TGTGCCTGGAGTTGGGGGACAGGGACTTCGGTCCTGTTTTTT
CAWSWGTGTSVLFF
>TRBV29-1|once|TRBJ1-2|-
TGCAGCGTTGAACGCCGGGATGGCTACACCTTC
CSVERRDGYTF
>TRBV28|-|TRBJ2-3|TRBD1
TGTGCCAGCAGTAACCGGGACAGTGGCACAGATACGCAGTATTTT
CASSNRDSGTDTQYF